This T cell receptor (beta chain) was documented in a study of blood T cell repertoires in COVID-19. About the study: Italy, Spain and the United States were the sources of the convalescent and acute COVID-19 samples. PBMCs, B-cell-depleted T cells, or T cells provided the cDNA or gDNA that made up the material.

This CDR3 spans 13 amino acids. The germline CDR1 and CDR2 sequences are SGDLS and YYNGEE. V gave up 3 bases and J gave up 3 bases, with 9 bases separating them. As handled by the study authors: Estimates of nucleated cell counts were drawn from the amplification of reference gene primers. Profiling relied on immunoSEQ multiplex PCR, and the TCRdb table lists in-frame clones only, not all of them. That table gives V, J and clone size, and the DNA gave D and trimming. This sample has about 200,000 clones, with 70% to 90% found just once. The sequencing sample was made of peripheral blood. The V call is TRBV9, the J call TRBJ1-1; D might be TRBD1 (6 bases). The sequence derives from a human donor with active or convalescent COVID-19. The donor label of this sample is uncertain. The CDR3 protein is CASSEGGYTEAFF. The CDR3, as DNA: TGTGCCAGCAGCGAGGGGGGGTACACTGAAGCTTTCTTT. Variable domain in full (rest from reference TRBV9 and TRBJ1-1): DSGVTQTPKHLITATGQRVTLRCSPRSGDLSVYWYQQSLDQGLQFLIQYYNGEERAKGNILERFSAQQFPDLHSELNLSSLELGDSALYFCASSEGGYTEAFFGQGTRLTVV.